This T cell receptor beta chain was profiled in a study of T-cell reconstitution after alpha-beta-depleted transplantation in children (dated by TCRdb to 2015 to 2016). Context from the whole study: Using TCR repertoire profiling, the study followed T-cell immune reconstitution in a quantitative way in children after TCRalphabeta/CD19-depleted allogeneic hematopoietic cell transplantation.

Library generation was performed with PCR. Instrument used: Illumina HiSeq 2500. To normalize quantification of the TCRbeta repertoire, the TCR libraries were built with molecular barcoding that relied on unique molecular identifiers. TCRdb handled the public reads itself, with Q25 trimming in fastp and clone calling in MiXCR, and kept productive beta chains. Rows with one shared CDR3 protein collapse into an entry with the most common genes and DNA. The sample includes hundreds of thousands of distinct CDR3 sequences, with about 21% observed a single time. The top ten clonotypes cover less than 15% of the sample. The treatment or condition label for this specimen denotes: allogeneic hematopoietic cell transplantation with graft depleted of TCRalphabeta T cells and CD19 B cells. The children who served as transplant recipients had been given grafts of TCRalphabeta/CD19-depleted allogeneic hematopoietic cells.

What the research found in general, with its limitations: In some patients, the high TCRbeta diversity seen at day 60 was put down to recipient T cells and intrathymic progenitors that had survived conditioning. The frequencies of hyperexpanded clones fell over the following months, and after one year, T-cell counts and TCRbeta diversity were mostly attributed to newly produced T cells. About two months after transplant, the apparently early recovery of alphabetaT-cell counts reportedly depended on just several hundred clones that had expanded rapidly and came from non-depleted graft cells.

Concerning this clonotype itself: The antigen this receptor binds is unknown. The input lacks base qualities; no much larger clone sits a single base away.

V loses 6 bases, J loses 5 bases, and the germline ends lie 16 bases apart. From the germline V gene (reference sequence), CDR1 is DFQATT and CDR2 is SNEGSKA. The CDR3 holds 13 amino acids from the cysteine to the phenylalanine. The entry retains the CDR3 DNA only, 39 bases that are in frame from base 1. This receptor chain uses TRBV20-1 and TRBJ1-2; too little of a D gene remains to name it. The sample consisted of PBMCs, mostly from graft donor cells, taken 360 days after TCRalphabeta/CD19-depleted stem cell transplant. This clonotype was obtained from a boy less than two years old who had a stem cell transplant for acute myeloid leukemia, so the T cells may come from the graft donor. The nucleotide sequence reads TGCAGTGCCCCGGGAGGGATACGGTATGGCTACACCTTC. Its protein product is CSAPGGIRYGYTF.